This T cell receptor (beta chain) comes out of a study of shared clonotypes between healthy human individuals. Overall study findings and caveats: A small donor pool kept down the genetic and exposure-history diversity that was represented.

Replicate PCRs run on unsorted PBMC used around 0.3 ug DNA, which was some 30,000 T cell genomes. Sequencing was performed with immunoSEQ multiplex PCR; in TCRdb, only in-frame clones are kept and a portion is missing. Of around 530,000 clones listed, roughly four fifths are singletons. The ends were cut back, 2 bases at V and 1 base at J, with 21 bases in the middle. The CDR3 sequence is 18 residues long. Germline V gives CDR1 SGHRS, CDR2 YFSETQ. Participating donors were healthy, HIV-negative adults free of recent acute infections or vaccinations. Donors, without exception, were Caucasian adults residing in Nashville, Tennessee. On this clone itself: Its antigen remains unidentified.

The chain carries TRBV5-1 and TRBJ1-2; D call uncertain. Sequencing input: PBMCs. The TCR originated in a woman aged 40-49 years in good health. Some clones in this sample may be carry-over from other donors' samples. DNA for the CDR3: TGCGCCAGCAGCTTATACCCTAGGTGGAGGGAGTATAACTATGGCTACACCTTC. Amino acid sequence: CASSLYPRWREYNYGYTF.